This T cell receptor (beta chain) appears in the sequencing data of a study of metastatic and nonmetastatic thyroid tumors. TCRdb re-called the PCR reads via MiXCR. The sample records tens of thousands of clones, 15% to 20% being singletons. None of the patients had undergone any treatment ahead of thyroid surgery. This clone appeared many times. Per germline, CDR1 DFQATT and CDR2 SNEGSKA (reference sequence). Trimming took off 6 bases at V and 4 bases at J, with 15 bases between the two ends. CDR3 length: 13 amino acids. The TCR originated in a female donor with papillary thyroid cancer or a benign thyroid nodule (not recorded which). Some clones in this sample may be carry-over from other donors' samples. Sequencing input: blood. The chain is built from TRBV20-1 and TRBJ1-2, with TRBD1 as a possible D gene (5 bases). The CDR3 is CSATPTGAYGYTF. CDR3 bases: TGCAGTGCCACACCTACAGGAGCCTATGGCTACACCTTC.